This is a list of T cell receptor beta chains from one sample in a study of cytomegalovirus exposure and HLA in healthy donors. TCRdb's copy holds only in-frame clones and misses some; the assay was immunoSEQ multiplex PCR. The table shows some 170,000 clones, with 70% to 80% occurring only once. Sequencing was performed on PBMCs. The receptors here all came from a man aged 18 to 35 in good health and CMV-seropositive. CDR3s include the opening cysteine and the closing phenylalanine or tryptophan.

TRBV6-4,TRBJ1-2,CASSPEGGRPHGYTF
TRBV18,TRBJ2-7,CASSPPNRAGYYEQYF
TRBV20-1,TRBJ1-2,CSARTETGYTF
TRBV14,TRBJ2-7,CASSQAGVQYF
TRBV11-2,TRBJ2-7,CASSPTDSYEQYF
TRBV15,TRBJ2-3,CATSRALGYTQYF
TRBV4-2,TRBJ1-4,CASSLTAASATNEKLFF
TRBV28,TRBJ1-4,CASSVPGYEKLFF
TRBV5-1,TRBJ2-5,CASSYRDRGMETQYF
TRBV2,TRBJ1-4,CASSLFSGTGKSEKLFF
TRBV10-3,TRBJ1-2,CAISAAGATNYGYTF
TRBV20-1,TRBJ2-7,CSARKSSEQYF
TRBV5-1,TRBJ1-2,CASSLGGLGAGYTF
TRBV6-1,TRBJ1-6,CASSERHRAGPNSPLHF
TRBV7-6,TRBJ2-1,CASSERGGPAREQFF
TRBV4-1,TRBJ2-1,CASSHPTSGNRDEQFF
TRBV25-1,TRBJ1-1,CASSERGGRKAFF
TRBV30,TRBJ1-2,CAWSVERQRGYTF
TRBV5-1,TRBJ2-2,CASTGTGELFF
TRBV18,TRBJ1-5,CASSPTGSRQPQHF
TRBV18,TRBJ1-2,CASSPIDNNYGYTF
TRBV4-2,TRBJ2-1,CASSQETGLIRFF
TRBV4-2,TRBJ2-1,CASSHFRTSGRERDEQFF
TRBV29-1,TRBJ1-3,CSVDPGPSGNTIYF
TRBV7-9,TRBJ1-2,CASSSDSGYTF
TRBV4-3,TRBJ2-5,CASSQAGAASGQETQYF
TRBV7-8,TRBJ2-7,CASSKGQGDAYEQYF
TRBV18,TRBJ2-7,CASSPGQVSYEQYF
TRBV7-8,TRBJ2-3,CASSREGAITDTQYF
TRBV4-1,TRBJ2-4,CASSQGVAMADIQYF
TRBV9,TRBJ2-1,CASSLLAGAHNEQFF
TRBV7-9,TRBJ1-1,CASSLSQNTEAFF
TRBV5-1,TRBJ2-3,CASSGLGSTDTQYF
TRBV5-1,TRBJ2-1,CASRGTGVDEQFF
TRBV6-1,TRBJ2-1,CASSYVVGGNLEQFF
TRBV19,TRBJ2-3,CASSIGRGTDTQYF
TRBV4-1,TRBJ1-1,CASSQETGGISTEAFF
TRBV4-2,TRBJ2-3,CASSQVGNKGEDTQYF
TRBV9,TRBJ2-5,CASSVGVGVLETQYF
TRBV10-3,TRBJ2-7,CAISEPSGITYEQYF
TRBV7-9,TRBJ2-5,CASSPSLGRDRETQYF
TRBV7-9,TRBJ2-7,CASSSRDSSYEQYF
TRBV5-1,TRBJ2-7,CASSWQQGGEQYF
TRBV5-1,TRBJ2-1,CASSLAASGSNEQFF
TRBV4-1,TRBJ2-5,CASSQGRVGPAVAQYF
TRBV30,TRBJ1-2,CAWELSSDRYNYGYTF
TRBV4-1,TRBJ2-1,CASSLQPGRAAYNEQFF
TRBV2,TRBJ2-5,CASSESPHPRETQYF
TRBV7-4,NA,CASSFYRDRGNEQYF
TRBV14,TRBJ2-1,CASSQDLTSGSNEQFF
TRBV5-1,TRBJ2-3,CASSFAGGEGGTDTQYF
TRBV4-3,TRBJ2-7,CASSQDISAGAPYEQYF